The 22 T cell receptor beta chains below all came from one sample that was sequenced in a study of blood T cells in healthy people across ages (dated by TCRdb to the mid-2010s). Library preparation was by 5' RACE. Sequencing took place on an Illumina HiSeq 2500. The second PCR ran for roughly 6 to 11 cycles and used a J-beta primer mix along with a sample-barcoded 5' primer. The public sequencing data were trimmed at Q25 with fastp and processed into clonotypes with MiXCR by TCRdb, which kept only in-frame beta chains. Identical CDR3 protein sequences are pooled into one entry, listed with their most common genes and DNA. The sample table lists approximately 810,000 distinct CDR3 sequences, around 30% of them with a count of one. The top ten clonotypes cover around a sixth of the sample. Source material: blood. These receptors originate from a woman older than 75 in good health.

The chain joins TRBV20-1 to TRBJ1-3; tentative D call: TRBD1 (5 bases). Germline values: CDR1 DFQATT, CDR2 SNEGSKA (reference sequence). The CDR3 contains 16 residues. Trimming pared 1 base from V and 0 bases from J, leaving 13 bases between. The CDR3 loop reads CSARVGERNSGNTIYF. In nucleotides, the CDR3 is TGCAGTGCTAGAGTGGGGGAACGGAACTCTGGAAACACCATATATTTT.

Turning to this clonotype: Its ends do not fully match the called genes, so a read error is possible. The chain combines TRBV12-3 or TRBV12-4 with TRBJ1-1; D is ambiguous. The CDR3 loop spans 16 amino acids. The CDR3 bases are TGTGCCTGCAGCAAGACGGTCCTCGTGCCTTACACTGAAGCTTTCTTT. It yields the protein CACSKTVLVPYTEAFF.

The rearrangement uses TRBV6-2 or TRBV6-3 and TRBJ2-1; 8 bases are a match to TRBD2. V gave up 2 bases and J gave up 8 bases; unmatched junction bases: 11. The V gene's germline CDR1 is MNHEY and CDR2 SVGEGT. There are 16 residues in the CDR3. For the CDR3, the DNA is TGTGCCAGCAGTTACCTAGGGACTAGTAAGGGCGATGAGCAGTTCTTC. This gives the protein CASSYLGTSKGDEQFF.

This clonotype was picked up many times. This chain links TRBV12-3 or TRBV12-4 with TRBJ1-5, with D maybe TRBD1 (6 bases). V gave up 7 bases and J gave up 0 bases, with 19 bases separating them. The CDR3 runs 17 residues. The CDR3 spells CASTRGRGSHSNQPQHF. For the CDR3, the DNA is TGTGCCAGCACCAGAGGGAGGGGGAGTCATAGCAATCAGCCCCAGCATTTT.

This clonotype was seen only a few times. CDR3 bases: TGTGCCAGCAGCGTCTACGGGACAGGGAATCCTAACTATGGCTACACCTTC. This gives the protein CASSVYGTGNPNYGYTF. The chain links TRBV9 to TRBJ1-2, with TRBD1 identical over 9 bases. CDR1 SGDLS and CDR2 YYNGEE come from the germline V gene. This CDR3 comprises 17 residues. The junction had 8 bases not matched to a gene; V was cut back by 2 bases and J by 0 bases.

This clonotype appeared many times. The gene calls are TRBV7-2 and TRBJ2-5; TRBD1 or TRBD2 may be the D gene (6 bases each). This CDR3 has 14 residues. Germline V lookup: CDR1 SGHTA, CDR2 FQGNSA. The V end was cut by 1 base, the J end by 6 bases, with 12 bases between. The CDR3 nucleotides are TGTGCCAGCAGCTTAGAGGGGGGCGCGAAGACCCAGTACTTC. Translation: CASSLEGGAKTQYF.

In the case of this clonotype: This may come from a read error, since a much larger clone is one base off. This chain links TRBV27 with TRBJ1-2; 10 bases agree with TRBD1. The CDR3 covers 17 residues. Germline assignment: CDR1 MNHEY and CDR2 SMNVEV (reference sequence). Losses at the gene ends were 2 bases for V and 1 base for J; bases not matched to a gene: 7. The CDR3 loop is CASSLTAGQGINYGYTF. The CDR3 DNA reads TGTGCCAGCAGTTTAACTGCGGGACAGGGGATTAACTATGGCTACACCTTC.

The chain recombines TRBV9 with TRBJ2-3, with TRBD2 matching over 13 bases. Germline V lookup: CDR1 SGDLS, CDR2 YYNGEE. The junction had 6 bases not matched to a gene; V was cut back by 0 bases and J by 5 bases. This CDR3 spans 17 amino acids. The CDR3: CASSVAWTSGGKDTQYF. The CDR3 DNA sequence: TGTGCCAGCAGCGTAGCTTGGACTAGCGGGGGTAAAGATACGCAGTATTTT.

As to this clonotype: It may be a read error: a sequence one base away is much more abundant. The gene calls are TRBV15 and TRBJ1-2, with TRBD1 as a possible D gene (5 bases). The CDR3 contains 15 residues. The V end lost 0 bases, the J end lost 8 bases, and 16 bases lay between the germline ends. Germline assignment: CDR1 LNHNV and CDR2 YYDKDF (reference sequence). CDR3 protein: CATSRDPGEMYGYTF. The CDR3 DNA sequence: TGTGCCACCAGCAGAGATCCGGGGGAGATGTACGGCTACACCTTC.

This clonotype was detected many times. V and J are TRBV12-3 or TRBV12-4 and TRBJ1-5; 8 bases agree with TRBD1. Trimming took 5 bases from V and 7 from J; bases not matched to a gene: 10. The CDR3 is 15 residues long. CDR3 in DNA: TGTGCCAGCAGTCGCGGACAGGGTGTACGACAGCCCCAGCATTTT. Translated, it gives CASSRGQGVRQPQHF.

This clonotype was counted many times. The J gene is TRBJ1-2, the V gene TRBV7-2; 7 bases match TRBD1. The V gene's germline CDR1 is SGHTA and CDR2 FQGNSA. After removal of 3 bases from V and 5 bases from J, the junction contained 12 bases not matched to a gene. The CDR3 is 16 amino acids. The CDR3 DNA is TGTGCCAGCAGCTTTGACTACTCCGGGACAGAATATGGCTACACCTTC. It translates to CASSFDYSGTEYGYTF.

V is TRBV2 and J is TRBJ2-1, with 8 bases lining up with TRBD2. Germline-derived CDR1 and CDR2 are SNHLY and FYNNEI. The trim removed 6 bases at V and 4 bases at J, leaving 11 bases unmatched. CDR3 length: 16 residues. CDR3 bases: TGTGCCAGCAGGGTGGGGCTAGCGGGTCCTTACAATGAGCAGTTCTTC. Translating gives CASRVGLAGPYNEQFF.

This clonotype was observed a few times. This CDR3 is CASSLWGQGFGANVLTF. CDR3 in DNA: TGTGCCAGCAGCCTCTGGGGACAGGGTTTTGGGGCCAACGTCCTGACTTTC. The chain has TRBV6-2 or TRBV6-3 and TRBJ2-6; 9 bases match TRBD1. The V segment lost 6 bases and the J segment 3 bases; nucleotides outside the gene matches: 9. The length of the CDR3 is 17 residues. Looked up from germline, CDR1 is MNHEY and CDR2 is SVGEGT.

This clonotype appeared many times. The CDR3 nucleotides read TGTGCCAGCTCACTCCAAGATAGCGGCTACAATGAGCAGTTCTTC. Residues: CASSLQDSGYNEQFF. This rearrangement joins TRBV18 to TRBJ2-1; possibly TRBD2 for D (6 bases). CDR3 length equals 15 residues. Trimming removed 4 bases at V and 3 bases at J, with 13 bases between. Germline loops: CDR1 KGHSH, CDR2 LQKENI.

This clonotype was recorded a few times. The CDR3 protein is CASSRDRGQKETQYF. DNA for the CDR3: TGTGCCAGCAGCCGGGACAGGGGGCAGAAAGAGACCCAGTACTTC. The gene calls are TRBV7-8 and TRBJ2-5; TRBD1 matches 12 bases. Trimming at V came to 5 bases and at J to 3 bases, leaving 4 bases not matched to a gene. CDR3 length: 15 amino acids. Germline CDR1 and CDR2: SGHVS and FQNEAQ. Using reference TRBV7-8 and TRBJ2-5 for the parts outside the CDR3, the full variable domain is GAGVSQSPRYKVAKRGQDVALRCDPISGHVSLFWYQQALGQGPEFLTYFQNEAQLDKSGLPSDRFFAERPEGSVSTLKIQRTQQEDSAVYLCASSRDRGQKETQYFGPGTRLLVL.

This clonotype was seen repeatedly, ten times or more. The chain has TRBV7-2 and TRBJ2-3, with D perhaps TRBD2 (6 bases). This CDR3 has 16 residues. Germline lookup yields CDR1 SGHTA and CDR2 FQGNSA. Trimming took 1 base from V and 4 from J, leaving 15 bases between them. CDR3 sequence (DNA): TGTGCCAGCAGCTTAGGGGCGGGGCCGCCCGCAGATACGCAGTATTTT. Translated, it gives CASSLGAGPPADTQYF.

A remark on this clonotype: A much bigger clone sits one base away, suggesting this may be a read error. The V and J genes are TRBV7-9 and TRBJ2-5, with TRBD1 matching 7 bases. Germline V gene data show CDR1 as SEHNR and CDR2 as FQNEAQ (reference sequence). The CDR3 contains 13 residues. In DNA form, the CDR3 reads TGTACCAGCAGCCTAAGATCCGGGACAGAGCAGTACTTC. It encodes CTSSLRSGTEQYF. The full variable domain, completed using reference TRBV7-9 and TRBJ2-5, is DTGVSQNPRHKITKRGQNVTFRCDPISEHNRLYWYRQTLGQGPEFLTYFQNEAQLEKSRLLSDRFSAERPKGSFSTLEIQRTEQGDSAMYLCTSSLRSGTEQYFGPGTRLLVL.

This clonotype was found many times. The V gene is TRBV6-5, the J gene TRBJ2-7; D ambiguous. Germline CDR1 is MNHEY and CDR2 is SVGAGI. Trimming took off 0 bases at V and 3 bases at J, with 15 bases between the two ends. This CDR3 region has 16 residues. The CDR3 DNA follows: TGTGCCAGCAGTTACTCGACGGGTTCGTTGGGCTACGAGCAGTACTTC. It is translated as CASSYSTGSLGYEQYF.

There are many counts of this clonotype. V is TRBV3-1 and J is TRBJ2-3; tentative D call: TRBD1 (6 bases). The CDR3 extends over 15 amino acids. Per the germline V gene, CDR1 is LGHDT and CDR2 is YNNKEL (reference sequence). V was cut by 3 bases and J by 8 bases, with 18 bases left in between. The CDR3 is CASSQGATSRGTQYF. DNA for the CDR3: TGTGCCAGCAGCCAGGGAGCGACCAGCAGGGGTACGCAGTATTTT.

This clonotype was seen a few times. The chain is built from TRBV5-1 and TRBJ2-3; unclear D gene. The CDR3 has 14 residues. The germline V gene has CDR1 SGHRS and CDR2 YFSETQ. Trimming removed 2 bases at V and 6 bases at J, with 13 bases between. The CDR3 spells CASSFVSVSDTQYF. The DNA for the CDR3 is TGCGCCAGCAGCTTTGTTTCGGTCTCGGATACGCAGTATTTT.

This clonotype has ten or more counts. The chain combines TRBV3-1 with TRBJ2-7; D is tentatively TRBD1 or TRBD2 (6 bases each). The V end was cut by 4 bases, the J end by 3 bases, with 19 bases between. CDR3 length: 16 residues. Germline V gene data show CDR1 as LGHDT and CDR2 as YNNKEL (reference sequence). CDR3 amino acids: CASSRRGTTRSYEQYF. Written as DNA, the CDR3 is TGTGCCAGCAGCCGTCGCGGGACAACCCGAAGCTACGAGCAGTACTTC.

With regard to this clonotype: One end of the junction varies from germline; a read error may be responsible. The V call is TRBV12-3 or TRBV12-4, the J call TRBJ2-5; D perhaps matches TRBD2 (5 bases). The end of the DNA aligns better with TRBJ2-7, so the J call may be wrong. CDR3 length: 15 residues. The CDR3 protein is CASRRWRGSSDEQYF. DNA for the CDR3: TGTGCCAGCAGACGCTGGAGAGGGAGCTCCGACGAGCAGTACTTC.